These 12 T cell receptor beta chains originate from one sample sequenced in a study of CD8+CD57+ T cells in acquired aplastic anemia. TCR beta VDJ combinations and CDR3 sequences were profiled from genomic DNA. MiXCR, run by TCRdb on the reads, gives a single entry per CDR3 protein. The data show hundreds of thousands of distinct CDR3 sequences, around 82% seen once. Patients who underwent sequencing had shown CD8+CD57+ cell expansion by flow cytometry. Sequenced: sorted CD4+, CD8+, or CD8+CD57+ T cells (not recorded which) from PBMCs. These receptor sequences come from a human donor with aplastic anemia.

For this clonotype: At one end the junction does not follow the germline gene, possibly because of a read error. V usage is TRBV7-8 and J usage is TRBJ2-3; maybe TRBD2 (5 bases). Looked up from germline, CDR1 is SGHVS and CDR2 is FQNEAQ. The CDR3 consists of 16 residues. CDR3: CASSPARGHHTDTQYF. CDR3 coding DNA: TGTGCCAGCAGCCCCGCGAGAGGGCATCACACAGATACTCAGTATTTT.

V gene TRBV11-1 combines with J gene TRBJ2-7, with D uncertain. CDR1 SGHAT and CDR2 FQDESV come from the germline V gene (reference sequence). The CDR3 runs to 14 residues. V lost 5 bases and J lost 2, with 13 bases in between. CDR3 residues: CASSGQVLAYEQYF. Written as DNA, the CDR3 is TGTGCCAGCAGCGGCCAGGTCCTAGCCTACGAGCAGTACTTC. The whole variable domain, remainder taken from reference TRBV11-1 and TRBJ2-7, is EAEVAQSPRYKITEKSQAVAFWCDPISGHATLYWYRQILGQGPELLVQFQDESVVDDSQLPKDRFSAERLKGVDSTLKIQPAELGDSAMYLCASSGQVLAYEQYFGPGTRLTVT.

This clonotype was seen repeatedly, ten times or more. The gene calls are TRBV20-1 and TRBJ2-1, with 15 bases aligning to TRBD2. This CDR3 is 17 amino acids long. CDR1 and CDR2 (germline): DFQATT, SNEGSKA (reference sequence). Unmatched junction bases numbered 7, after V lost 0 bases and J lost 7 bases. CDR3 nucleotide sequence: TGCAGTGCTAGAGATTCACGGACTAGCGGGGGGGTAAATGAGCAGTTCTTC. This encodes CSARDSRTSGGVNEQFF.

Points on this clonotype: The junction departs from germline at one end; a sequencing error may be responsible. V and J are TRBV9 and TRBJ2-3, with 7 bases that match TRBD2. CDR1 is SGDLS, CDR2 YYNGEE, per germline. The CDR3 consists of 13 residues. In DNA form, the CDR3 reads TGTGCCAGCAGGGACGGGACTACAGATACGCATACTTTT. This gives the protein CASRDGTTDTHTF.

The genes are TRBV7-9 and TRBJ2-3, with 7 bases that match TRBD2. This CDR3 region has 14 residues. After removal of 8 bases from V and 6 bases from J, the junction contained 11 bases not matched to a gene. CDR1 and CDR2 from the germline V gene are SEHNR and FQNEAQ (reference sequence). CDR3 in DNA: TGTGCCAGCGGCAGAAGGGGAGGGTCCGATACGCAGTATTTT. Translated: CASGRRGGSDTQYF.

This chain uses TRBV20-1 with TRBJ1-2; TRBD1 is a possible D gene (5 bases). Trimming took off 1 base at V and 4 bases at J, with 13 bases between the two ends. CDR3 length equals 14 residues. In germline, CDR1 is DFQATT, CDR2 SNEGSKA (reference sequence). In DNA, the CDR3 is TGCAGTGCTAGAGTCGAGGGGAAGGGCTATGGCTACACCTTC. This sequence encodes CSARVEGKGYGYTF.

The V and J genes are TRBV7-9 and TRBJ2-3, with a possible D match to TRBD2 (6 bases). V was pared by 8 bases and J by 13 bases, with 22 bases between. The germline V gene encodes CDR1 SEHNR and CDR2 FQNEAQ (reference sequence). The length of the CDR3 is 13 residues. The CDR3, as DNA: TGTGCCAGCGGGGACGGGGGAATGACCTCGGAGTATTTT. It yields the protein CASGDGGMTSEYF.

The chain uses TRBV2 and TRBJ2-2, with a weak D call TRBD1 (6 bases). The CDR3 sequence is 15 residues long. The V end lost 6 bases, the J end lost 5 bases, and 16 bases lay between the germline ends. Germline CDR1 is SNHLY and CDR2 is FYNNEI. CDR3 in amino acids: CASRAWDTDTGELFF. CDR3 nucleotides: TGTGCCAGCAGGGCCTGGGACACCGATACCGGGGAGCTGTTTTTT. Full variable domain (outside the CDR3, taken from reference TRBV2 and TRBJ2-2): EPEVTQTPSHQVTQMGQEVILRCVPISNHLYFYWYRQILGQKVEFLVSFYNNEISEKSEIFDDQFSVERPDGSNFTLKIRSTKLEDSAMYFCASRAWDTDTGELFFGEGSRLTVL.

J is TRBJ1-1 and V is TRBV7-2; no clear D gene. Per the germline V gene, CDR1 is SGHTA and CDR2 is FQGNSA. The germline V and J ends were trimmed by 5 bases and 0 bases, with 13 bases remaining between them. This CDR3 contains 15 residues. CDR3 nucleotides: TGTGCCAGCAGCCCCGCACCGGAACTGAACACTGAAGCTTTCTTT. Its translation: CASSPAPELNTEAFF.

This clonotype has ten or more counts. The rearrangement links TRBV6-2 or TRBV6-3 to TRBJ1-1; no clear D gene. Trimming shortened V by 8 bases and J by 1 base, and 11 bases separated the two germline ends. The germline V gene has CDR1 MNHEY and CDR2 SVGEGT. The CDR3 covers 13 residues. For the CDR3, the DNA is TGTGCCAGCGGACCGGTGGCGAACACTGAAGCTTTCTTT. Protein product: CASGPVANTEAFF.

The CDR3 DNA reads as TGTGCCAGCAGCTTAAACAACCTGAATGAGCCCCTCCACTTT. Encoded protein: CASSLNNLNEPLHF. J is TRBJ1-6 and V is TRBV7-2, with D uncertain. The CDR3 consists of 14 residues. CDR1 and CDR2 (germline): SGHTA, FQGNSA. V was clipped by 2 bases and J by 13 bases, with 15 bases between them. The variable domain in full, with the rest retrieved from reference TRBV7-2 and TRBJ1-6, is GAGVSQSPSNKVTEKGKDVELRCDPISGHTALYWYRQSLGQGLEFLIYFQGNSAPDKSGLPSDRFSAERTGGSVSTLTIQRTQQEDSAVYLCASSLNNLNEPLHFGNGTRLTVT.

The chain carries TRBV15 and TRBJ1-6, with D possibly being TRBD1 (5 bases). The CDR3 sequence is 15 residues long. Germline V gives CDR1 LNHNV, CDR2 YYDKDF (reference sequence). The V end was cut by 6 bases, the J end by 11 bases, with 20 bases between. As DNA, the CDR3 is TGTGCCACCAGTTTTAGCGGGGAAAGGGGACCACCCCTCCACTTT. Translated: CATSFSGERGPPLHF.